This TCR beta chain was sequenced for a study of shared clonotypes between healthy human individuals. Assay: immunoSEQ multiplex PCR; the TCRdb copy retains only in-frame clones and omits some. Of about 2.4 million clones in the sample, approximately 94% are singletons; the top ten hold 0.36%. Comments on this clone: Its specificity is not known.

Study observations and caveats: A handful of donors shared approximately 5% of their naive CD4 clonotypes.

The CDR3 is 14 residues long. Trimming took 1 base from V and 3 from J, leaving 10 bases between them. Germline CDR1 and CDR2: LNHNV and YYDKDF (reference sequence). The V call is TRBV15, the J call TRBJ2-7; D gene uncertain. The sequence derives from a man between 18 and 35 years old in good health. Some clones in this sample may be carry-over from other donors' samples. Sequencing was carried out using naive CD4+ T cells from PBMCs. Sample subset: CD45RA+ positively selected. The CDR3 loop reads CATSRGSANYEQYF. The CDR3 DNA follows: TGTGCCACCAGCAGAGGATCGGCTAACTACGAGCAGTACTTC.